This T cell receptor (beta chain) was identified during a study of cytomegalovirus exposure and HLA in healthy donors. Study-wide results and limits: TCR beta sequences reportedly predicted most subjects' HLA-A and HLA-B alleles accurately. A previous analysis found most TCR beta V segments productive roughly 87% or roughly 30% of the time.

CDR3 size: 16 residues. Trimming removed 4 bases from V and 3 bases from J; junction bases left unmatched: 10. Germline CDR1 and CDR2: SGHVS and FQNEAQ. A remark on this clone: What it binds is not known.

PCR primers comprised 60 Vbeta and 13 Jbeta primers. As processed by the authors: In a later analysis, the count reached some 88 million unique TCR beta chains, with approximately 10 million shared. TCRdb's copy holds only in-frame clones and misses some; the assay was immunoSEQ multiplex PCR. V and J calls and clone size are given by that table; D and trimming were obtained from the DNA. The table lists over 110,000 clones, over 65% of them singletons, with roughly 2.9% in the top ten. The chain links TRBV7-8 to TRBJ2-3; 7 bases map to TRBD2. This clonotype originated in a female donor in good health and CMV-seronegative. Sequencing was carried out using PBMCs. Here the CDR3 reads CASSSMWGGGTDTQYF. CDR3 coding DNA: TGTGCCAGCAGCTCAATGTGGGGGGGAGGAACAGATACGCAGTATTTT.